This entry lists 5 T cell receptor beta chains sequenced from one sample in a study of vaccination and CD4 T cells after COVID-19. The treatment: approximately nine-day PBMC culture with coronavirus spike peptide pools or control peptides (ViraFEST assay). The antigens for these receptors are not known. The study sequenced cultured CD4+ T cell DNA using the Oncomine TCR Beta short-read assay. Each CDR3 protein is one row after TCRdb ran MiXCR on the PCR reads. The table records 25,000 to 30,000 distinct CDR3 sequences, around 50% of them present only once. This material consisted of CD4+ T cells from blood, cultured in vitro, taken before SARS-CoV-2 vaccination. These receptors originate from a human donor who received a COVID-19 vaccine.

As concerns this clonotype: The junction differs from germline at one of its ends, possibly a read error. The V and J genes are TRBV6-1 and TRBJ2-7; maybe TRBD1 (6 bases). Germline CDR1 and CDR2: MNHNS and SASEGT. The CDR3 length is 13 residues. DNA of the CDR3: TGTGCCAGCAGTGAAAGGACAGCTTCCTCAATCGTCTTC. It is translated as CASSERTASSIVF.

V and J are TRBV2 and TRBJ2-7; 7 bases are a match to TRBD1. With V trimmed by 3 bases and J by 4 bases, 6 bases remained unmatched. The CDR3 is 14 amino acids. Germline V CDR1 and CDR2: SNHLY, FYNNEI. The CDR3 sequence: CASSDRPRGYEQYF. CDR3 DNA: TGTGCCAGCAGTGACCGACCCAGGGGGTACGAGCAGTACTTC. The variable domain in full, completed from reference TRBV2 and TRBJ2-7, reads EPEVTQTPSHQVTQMGQEVILRCVPISNHLYFYWYRQILGQKVEFLVSFYNNEISEKSEIFDDQFSVERPDGSNFTLKIRSTKLEDSAMYFCASSDRPRGYEQYFGPGTRLTVT.

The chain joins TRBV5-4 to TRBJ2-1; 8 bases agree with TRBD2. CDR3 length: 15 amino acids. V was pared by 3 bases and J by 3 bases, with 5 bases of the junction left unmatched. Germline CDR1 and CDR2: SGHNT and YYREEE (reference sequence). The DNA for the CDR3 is TGTGCCAGCAGCTCCCGGGGGGGAGTCTACAATGAGCAGTTCTTC. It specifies CASSSRGGVYNEQFF.

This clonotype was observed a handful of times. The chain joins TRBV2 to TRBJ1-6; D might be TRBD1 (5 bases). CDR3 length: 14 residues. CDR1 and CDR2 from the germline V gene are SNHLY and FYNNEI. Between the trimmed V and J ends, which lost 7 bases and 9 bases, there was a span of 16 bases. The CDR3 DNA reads TGTGCCAGCATCAGGGTTAGGGACGTTTCACCCCTCCACTTT. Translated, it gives CASIRVRDVSPLHF.

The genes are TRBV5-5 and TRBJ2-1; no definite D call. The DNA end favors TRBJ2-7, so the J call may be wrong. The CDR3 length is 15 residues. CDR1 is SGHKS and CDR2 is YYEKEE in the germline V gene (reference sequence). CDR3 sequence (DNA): TGTGCCAGCAGCTTGGAACGCGTGGTTTGGTACGAGCAGTACTTC. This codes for CASSLERVVWYEQYF.